This TCR beta chain was identified during a study of cytomegalovirus exposure and HLA in healthy donors. The V gene lost 4 bases and the J gene lost 4 bases, with 17 bases spanning the gap. The CDR3 has 15 amino acids. Per the germline V gene, CDR1 is SGDLS and CDR2 is YYNGEE. The PCR had 60 Vbeta and 13 Jbeta primers. TCRdb keeps only in-frame clones here, not all; method: immunoSEQ multiplex PCR. Of under 170,000 clones detected, roughly 80% appear once; the ten largest clones hold about 3.5%. The clonotype comes from a human donor in good health. The source material was PBMCs. The chain is built from TRBV9 and TRBJ1-2; tentative D call: TRBD1 (6 bases). Here the CDR3 reads CASSPWGGPSYGYTF. The CDR3 DNA is TGTGCCAGCAGCCCCTGGGGGGGGCCCTCCTATGGCTACACCTTC.